This is a list of T cell receptor beta chains from one sample in a study of regulatory T cells in long-lasting Graves disease. TCRdb independently ran MiXCR on the multiplex PCR reads; one entry per CDR3 protein. The sample has under 300,000 distinct CDR3 sequences, about 18% seen once. This sample comprised peripheral blood mononuclear cells (PBMCs), obtained at new diagnosis, from a patient treated with antithyroid drugs. Every receptor here comes from a female donor with Graves disease. CDR3s include the opening cysteine and the closing phenylalanine or tryptophan. The order of the fields is clone size, V gene, D gene, J gene, CDR3 protein, CDR3 DNA. The D gene is left open where the match is weak. Some rows have no size entry. The others give once, few or many, or a class for an expanded clone.

many	TRBV20-1	.	TRBJ2-3	CSASGGNTDTQYF	TGCAGTGCTAGTGGGGGAAACACAGATACGCAGTATTTT
many	TRBV12-3/TRBV12-4	.	TRBJ1-5	CASSPRGKGNQPQHF	TGTGCCAGCAGTCCCAGGGGAAAGGGCAATCAGCCCCAGCATTTT
few	TRBV19	.	TRBJ1-5	CASSRPDGLNQPQHF	TGTGCCAGTAGTCGGCCCGATGGTCTCAATCAGCCCCAGCATTTT
.	TRBV20-1	.	TRBJ1-5	CSAPGGAGSNQPQHF	TGCAGTGCCCCAGGTGGGGCAGGGAGCAATCAGCCCCAGCATTTT
many	TRBV19	.	TRBJ1-2	CASRVSSLYGYTF	TGTGCCAGCCGGGTTTCAAGCCTGTATGGCTACACCTTC
many	TRBV24-1	TRBD2	TRBJ2-5	CATSDPGTSGETQYF	TGTGCCACCAGTGATCCAGGGACTAGCGGGGAGACCCAGTACTTC
many	TRBV2	TRBD2	TRBJ2-1	CASNRDAGGTNEQFF	TGTGCCAGCAATAGAGACGCGGGAGGGACCAATGAGCAGTTCTTC
many	TRBV6-1	TRBD1	TRBJ1-1	CASSEAQGARTEAFF	TGTGCCAGCAGTGAAGCACAGGGGGCGCGAACTGAAGCTTTCTTT
many	TRBV11-3	.	TRBJ2-2	CASSSGDTGELFF	TGTGCCAGCAGCTCGGGGGACACCGGGGAGCTGTTTTTT
few	TRBV20-1	.	TRBJ2-2	CSAGPNTGELFF	TGCAGTGCTGGACCGAACACCGGGGAGCTGTTTTTT
few	TRBV14	TRBD2	TRBJ2-1	CASTPGLAGLMGNEQFF	TGTGCCAGCACACCGGGACTAGCGGGACTGATGGGAAATGAGCAGTTCTTC
many	TRBV30	.	TRBJ2-7	CAWKAGTLEQYF	TGTGCCTGGAAGGCGGGAACGTTGGAGCAGTACTTC
many	TRBV6-2/TRBV6-3	.	TRBJ2-3	CANRRTDTQYF	TGTGCCAACAGGCGAACAGATACGCAGTATTTT
many	TRBV24-1	TRBD2	TRBJ2-3	CATSRKRGNTDTQYF	TGTGCCACCAGTAGGAAGCGGGGGAATACAGATACGCAGTATTTT
many	TRBV20-1	.	TRBJ1-1	CSARDRSGVGTEAFF	TGCAGTGCTAGAGATCGCTCAGGTGTAGGAACTGAAGCTTTCTTT
many	TRBV28	.	TRBJ1-5	CASSPSSKGIQPQHF	TGTGCCAGCAGCCCGTCTTCTAAGGGGATTCAGCCCCAGCATTTT
few	TRBV12-3/TRBV12-4	.	TRBJ1-6	CASRAGFDSPLHF	TGTGCCAGCAGGGCAGGCTTCGATTCACCCCTCCACTTT
few	TRBV20-1	.	TRBJ2-7	CSASSGSDYEQYF	TGCAGTGCTAGTTCCGGGAGTGACTACGAGCAGTACTTC
many	TRBV9	TRBD1	TRBJ2-1	CASSKSGTEDNEQFF	TGTGCCAGCAGCAAATCCGGGACAGAGGACAATGAGCAGTTCTTC
.	TRBV9	.	TRBJ1-6	CASSVAGLNSPLHF	TGTGCCAGCAGCGTCGCAGGGCTGAATTCACCCCTCCACTTT
many	TRBV7-3	.	TRBJ2-3	CASSLLADNTDTQYF	TGTGCCAGCAGCTTGTTGGCGGACAACACAGATACGCAGTATTTT
many	TRBV7-2	TRBD2	TRBJ2-5	CASSTTLAAQETQYF	TGTGCCAGCAGCACTACCCTAGCGGCCCAAGAGACCCAGTACTTC
many	TRBV20-1	TRBD1	TRBJ1-3	CSAARTGSGNTIYF	TGCAGTGCGGCCCGGACAGGGTCTGGAAACACCATATATTTT
many	TRBV7-8	TRBD1	TRBJ2-3	CASSLDREQDTDTQYF	TGTGCCAGCAGCCTTGACAGGGAACAGGACACAGATACGCAGTATTTT